This paragraph reports one T cell receptor (beta chain). Its antigen remains unknown. From germline, CDR1 is SGHDT and CDR2 YYEEEE. CDR3 length equals 15 residues. Between the trimmed V and J ends, which lost 3 bases and 3 bases, there was a span of 14 bases. Patients with autoimmune history or systemic immunosuppression were excluded. TCRdb's copy holds only in-frame clones and misses some; the assay was immunoSEQ multiplex PCR. The profile covers 25,000 to 35,000 clones, with over 90% appearing a single time and approximately 25% taken by the ten largest. These data originate in a study of OX40 agonist ivuxolimab in advanced cancers. Overall study results and limits: Compared with others, partial responders at 0.1-3.0 mg/kg displayed clonal expansion among the lowest. CD8+ T cells showed, on average, more clonal expansion than CD4+ cells.

This specimen consisted of CD4+ or CD8+ T cells sorted from blood, obtained in a trial of the OX40 agonist ivuxolimab. The J gene is TRBJ2-3, the V gene TRBV5-6, with D perhaps TRBD1 (5 bases). The sequence was obtained from an adult with an advanced solid tumor such as melanoma, head and neck, liver or kidney cancer. CDR3 residues: CASSSFDRGTDTQYF. The CDR3 coding sequence is TGTGCCAGCAGCTCCTTTGATAGGGGAACAGATACGCAGTATTTT.